These T cell receptor beta chains were read from a single sample in a study of Graves' ophthalmopathy and Graves' hyperthyroidism. Using its own MiXCR run on the multiplex PCR reads, TCRdb lists one record per CDR3 protein. The sample lists about 210,000 distinct CDR3 sequences, roughly 29% occurring once. The material sequenced was peripheral blood. Source of these receptors: a man aged 45-60 years with Graves' ophthalmopathy. The CDR3 runs from the conserved cysteine through the conserved F or W. Each record gives: clone size, D gene, J gene, V gene, CDR3 DNA, CDR3 protein. The D gene is left open where the match is weak. For some rows the clone size is stated as once, few or many, or as a class when expanded; others skip it.

size: many; D: TRBD1; J: TRBJ2-5; V: TRBV10-3; DNA: TGTGCCATCAGTGAGTCGCTCAGGGGGCAGATGGAGACCCAGTACTTC; CDR3: CAISESLRGQMETQYF
size: many; D: TRBD1; J: TRBJ1-5; V: TRBV7-2; DNA: TGTGCCAGCAGCCCGCGGACAGGGTCAAATCAGCCCCAGCATTTT; CDR3: CASSPRTGSNQPQHF
size: many; D: TRBD1; J: TRBJ1-1; V: TRBV19; DNA: TGTGCCAGTAGTGGGGGCAGGGGGCTGAAGACTGAAGCTTTCTTT; CDR3: CASSGGRGLKTEAFF
size: many; D: TRBD2; J: TRBJ2-7; V: TRBV7-9; DNA: TGTGCCAGCACCAAACCGGGGCTAGCGGACTACGAGCAGTACTTC; CDR3: CASTKPGLADYEQYF
size: once; D: TRBD1; J: TRBJ2-2; V: TRBV28; DNA: TGTGCCAGCACCACTAGACAGGGGGCCAACACCGGGGAGCTGTTTTTT; CDR3: CASTTRQGANTGELFF
size: NA; D: NA; J: TRBJ2-7; V: TRBV12-3/TRBV12-4; DNA: TGTGCCAGCAGGAGCCGGGACACCTCCTACGAGCAGTACTTC; CDR3: CASRSRDTSYEQYF
size: NA; D: NA; J: TRBJ2-7; V: TRBV5-4; DNA: TGTGCCAGCAGCTTGGCGCGGATGGACGGAACCTACGAGCAGTACTTC; CDR3: CASSLARMDGTYEQYF
size: few; D: TRBD1; J: TRBJ1-1; V: TRBV2; DNA: TGTGCCAGCAGTGAGATAGGGGACAGAACGAACACTGAAGCTTTCTTT; CDR3: CASSEIGDRTNTEAFF
size: NA; D: NA; J: TRBJ1-1; V: TRBV6-2/TRBV6-3; DNA: TGTGCCAGCACCAAAAGGCTACAGGGACCCCTGAACACTGAAGCTTTCTTT; CDR3: CASTKRLQGPLNTEAFF
size: many; D: TRBD2; J: TRBJ2-7; V: TRBV11-2; DNA: TGTGCCAGCAGCTTCCCGGGACTAGCGGAGACCTACGAGCAGTACTTC; CDR3: CASSFPGLAETYEQYF